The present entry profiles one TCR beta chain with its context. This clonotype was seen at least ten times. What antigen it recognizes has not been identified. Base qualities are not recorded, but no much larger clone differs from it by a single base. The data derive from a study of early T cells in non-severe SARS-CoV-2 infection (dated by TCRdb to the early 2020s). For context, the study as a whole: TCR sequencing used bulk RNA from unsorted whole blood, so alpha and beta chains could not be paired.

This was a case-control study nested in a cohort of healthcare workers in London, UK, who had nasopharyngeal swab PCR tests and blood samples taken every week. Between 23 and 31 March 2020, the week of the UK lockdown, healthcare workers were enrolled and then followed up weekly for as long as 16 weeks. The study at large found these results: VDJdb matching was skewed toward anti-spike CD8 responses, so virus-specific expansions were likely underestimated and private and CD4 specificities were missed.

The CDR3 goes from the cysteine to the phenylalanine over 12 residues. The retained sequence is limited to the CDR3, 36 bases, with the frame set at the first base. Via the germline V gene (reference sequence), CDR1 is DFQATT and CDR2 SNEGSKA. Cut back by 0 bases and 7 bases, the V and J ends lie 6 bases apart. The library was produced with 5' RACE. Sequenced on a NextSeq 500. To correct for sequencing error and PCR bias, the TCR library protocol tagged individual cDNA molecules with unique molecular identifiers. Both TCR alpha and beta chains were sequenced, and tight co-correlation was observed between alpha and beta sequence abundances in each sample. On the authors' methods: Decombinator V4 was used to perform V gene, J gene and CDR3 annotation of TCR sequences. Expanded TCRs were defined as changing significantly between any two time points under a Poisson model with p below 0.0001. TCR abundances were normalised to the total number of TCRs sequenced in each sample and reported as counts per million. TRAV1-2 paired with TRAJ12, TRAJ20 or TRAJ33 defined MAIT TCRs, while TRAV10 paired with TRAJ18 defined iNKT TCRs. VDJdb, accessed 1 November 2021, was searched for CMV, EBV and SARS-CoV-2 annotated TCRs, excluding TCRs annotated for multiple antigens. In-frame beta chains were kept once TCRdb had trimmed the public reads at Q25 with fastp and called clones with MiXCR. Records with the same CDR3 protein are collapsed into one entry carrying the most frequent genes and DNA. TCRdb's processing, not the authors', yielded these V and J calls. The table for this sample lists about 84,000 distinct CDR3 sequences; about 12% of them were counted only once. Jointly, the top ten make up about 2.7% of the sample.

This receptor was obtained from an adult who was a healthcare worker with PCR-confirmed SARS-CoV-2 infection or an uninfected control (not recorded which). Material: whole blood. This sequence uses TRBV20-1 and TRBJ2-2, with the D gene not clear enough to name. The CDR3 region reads CSARDPFGELFF. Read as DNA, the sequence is TGCAGTGCTAGAGATCCTTTCGGGGAGCTGTTTTTT.